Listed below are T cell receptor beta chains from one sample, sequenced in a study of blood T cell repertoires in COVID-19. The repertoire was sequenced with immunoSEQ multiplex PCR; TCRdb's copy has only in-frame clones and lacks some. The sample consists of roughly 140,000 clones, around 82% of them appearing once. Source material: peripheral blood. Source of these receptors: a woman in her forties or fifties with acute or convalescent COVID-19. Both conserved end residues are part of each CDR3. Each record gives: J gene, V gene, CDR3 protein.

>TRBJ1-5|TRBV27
CASSRRQGMQPQHF
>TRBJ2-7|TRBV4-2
CASSQDGTSGAYYEQYF
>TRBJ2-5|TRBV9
CASSTKDRVGETQYF
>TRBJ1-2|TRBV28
CASSLQVPGRGYTF
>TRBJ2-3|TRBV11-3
CASSLGGGTADTQYF
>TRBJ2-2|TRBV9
CASSGQGADTGELFF
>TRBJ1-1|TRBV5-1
CASGIQGMNTEAFF
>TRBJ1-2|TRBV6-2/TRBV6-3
CASSFDRTLSYTF
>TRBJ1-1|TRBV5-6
CASSFLGQVVGTEAFF
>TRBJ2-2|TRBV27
CASSFTGVNTGELFF
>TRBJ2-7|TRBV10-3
CAIAPGTDVHEQYF
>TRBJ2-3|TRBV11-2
CASSITSGGDTDTQYF
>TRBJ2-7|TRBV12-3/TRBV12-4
CASSFGTSVQYF
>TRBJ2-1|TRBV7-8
CASSFRDRGLDEQFF
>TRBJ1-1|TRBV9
CASSTGTLNTEAFF
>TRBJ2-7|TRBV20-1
CSASVGQSLHEQYF
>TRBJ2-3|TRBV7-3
CASSPRGGNRDTQYF
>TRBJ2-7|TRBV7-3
CASSQGLAGAHEQYF
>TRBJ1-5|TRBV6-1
CASSERTAQTMAQHF
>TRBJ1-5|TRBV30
CAWSRRDFDSNQPQHF
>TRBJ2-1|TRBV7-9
CASSPGGGRNEQFF
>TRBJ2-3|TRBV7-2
CASSPDTGFTDTQYF
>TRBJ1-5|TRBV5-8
CASSLQGIHQPQHF
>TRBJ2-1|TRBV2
CASHPSGNEQFF
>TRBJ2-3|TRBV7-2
CASSLVGSGGRDTQYF
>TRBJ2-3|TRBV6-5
CASSYSGVSTDTQYF
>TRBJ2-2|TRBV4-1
CASSQDPKGAAGELFF
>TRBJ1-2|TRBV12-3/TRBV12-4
CASRTMGGYTF
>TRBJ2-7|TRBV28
CASVNLGTGNEQYF
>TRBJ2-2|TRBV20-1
CSASTGPNTGELFF
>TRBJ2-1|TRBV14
CASSHLGLAGVEQFF
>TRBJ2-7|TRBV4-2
CASSQDSGGDYEQYF
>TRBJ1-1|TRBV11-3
CASSRKQGTEAFF
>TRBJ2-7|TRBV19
CASRGTGKFNEQYF
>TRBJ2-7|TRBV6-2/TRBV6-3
CASRYGGAYEQYF
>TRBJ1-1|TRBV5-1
CASRRGQTEAFF
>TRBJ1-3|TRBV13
CASSLIFGTVGNTIYF
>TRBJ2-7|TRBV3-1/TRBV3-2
CASRGTGTYEQYF
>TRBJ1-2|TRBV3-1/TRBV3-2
CATGERNYGYTF
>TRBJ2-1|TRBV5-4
CASSWGTGLDEQFF
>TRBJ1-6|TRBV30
CAWLNGGSPLHF
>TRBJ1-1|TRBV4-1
CASSQGGVGTEAFF
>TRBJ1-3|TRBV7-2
CASSLARNTIYF
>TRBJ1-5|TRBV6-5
CASSYSQHQPQHF
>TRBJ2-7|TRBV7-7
CASSPQGAGEQYF
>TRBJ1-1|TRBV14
CASSSQSGGLDAFF
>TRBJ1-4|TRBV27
CASSPMGAGNEKLFF
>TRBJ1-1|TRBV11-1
CASSLGNSHTEAFF
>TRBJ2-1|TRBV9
CASSPPVGEQFF
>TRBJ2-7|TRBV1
CTPEDGTSYEQYF
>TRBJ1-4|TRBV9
CASSVGDRGHEKLFF
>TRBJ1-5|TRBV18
CASSLGEAGRGQPQHF
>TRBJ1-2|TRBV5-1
CASSAGLGDYTF
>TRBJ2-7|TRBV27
CASRLGRDIGYEQYF
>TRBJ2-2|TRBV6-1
CASSDKASGTTGELFF